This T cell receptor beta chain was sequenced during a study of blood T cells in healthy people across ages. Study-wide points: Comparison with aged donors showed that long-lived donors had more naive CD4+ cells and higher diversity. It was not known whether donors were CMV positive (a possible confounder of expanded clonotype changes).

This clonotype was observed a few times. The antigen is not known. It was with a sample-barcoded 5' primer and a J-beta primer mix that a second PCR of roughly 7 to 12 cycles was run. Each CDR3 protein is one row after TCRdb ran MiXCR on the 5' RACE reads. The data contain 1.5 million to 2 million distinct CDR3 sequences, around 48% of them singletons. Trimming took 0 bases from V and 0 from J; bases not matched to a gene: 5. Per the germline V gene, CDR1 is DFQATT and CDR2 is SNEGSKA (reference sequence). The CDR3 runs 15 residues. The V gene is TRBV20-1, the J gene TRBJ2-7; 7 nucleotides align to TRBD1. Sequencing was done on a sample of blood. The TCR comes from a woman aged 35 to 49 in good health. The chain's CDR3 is CSARDLGTDSYEQYF. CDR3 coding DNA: TGCAGTGCTAGAGATCTGGGGACAGACTCCTACGAGCAGTACTTC.